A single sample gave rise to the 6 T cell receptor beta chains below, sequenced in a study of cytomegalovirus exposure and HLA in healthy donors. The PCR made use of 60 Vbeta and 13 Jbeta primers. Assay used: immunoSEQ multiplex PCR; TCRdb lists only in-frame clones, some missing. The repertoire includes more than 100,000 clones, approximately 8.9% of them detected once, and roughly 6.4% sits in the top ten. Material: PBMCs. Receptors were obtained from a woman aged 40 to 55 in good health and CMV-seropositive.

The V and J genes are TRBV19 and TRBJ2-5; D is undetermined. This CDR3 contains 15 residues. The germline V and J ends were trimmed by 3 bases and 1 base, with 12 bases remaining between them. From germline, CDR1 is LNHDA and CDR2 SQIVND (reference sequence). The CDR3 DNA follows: TGTGCCAGTAGTATGCGAGGCCTAACCCAAGAGACCCAGTACTTC. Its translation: CASSMRGLTQETQYF.

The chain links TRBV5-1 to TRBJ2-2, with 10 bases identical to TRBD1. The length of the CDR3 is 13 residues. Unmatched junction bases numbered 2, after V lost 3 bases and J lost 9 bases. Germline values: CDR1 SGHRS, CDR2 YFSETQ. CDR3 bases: TGCGCCAGCAGCTGGACAGGGGGAAGGGAGCTGTTTTTT. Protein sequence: CASSWTGGRELFF.

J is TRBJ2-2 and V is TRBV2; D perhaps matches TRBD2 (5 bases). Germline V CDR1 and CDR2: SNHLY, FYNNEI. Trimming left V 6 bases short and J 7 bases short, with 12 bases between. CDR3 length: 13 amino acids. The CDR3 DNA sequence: TGTGCCAGCAGAGACGACGGGAACGGGGAGCTGTTTTTT. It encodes CASRDDGNGELFF. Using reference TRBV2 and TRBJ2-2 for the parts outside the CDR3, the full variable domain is EPEVTQTPSHQVTQMGQEVILRCVPISNHLYFYWYRQILGQKVEFLVSFYNNEISEKSEIFDDQFSVERPDGSNFTLKIRSTKLEDSAMYFCASRDDGNGELFFGEGSRLTVL.

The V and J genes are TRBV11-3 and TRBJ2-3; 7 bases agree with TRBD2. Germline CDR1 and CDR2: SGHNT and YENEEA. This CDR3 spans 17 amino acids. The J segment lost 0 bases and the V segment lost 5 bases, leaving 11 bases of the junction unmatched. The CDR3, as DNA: TGTGCCAGCAGCCCCGGGAGGACCTTAACTAGCACAGATACGCAGTATTTT. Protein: CASSPGRTLTSTDTQYF.

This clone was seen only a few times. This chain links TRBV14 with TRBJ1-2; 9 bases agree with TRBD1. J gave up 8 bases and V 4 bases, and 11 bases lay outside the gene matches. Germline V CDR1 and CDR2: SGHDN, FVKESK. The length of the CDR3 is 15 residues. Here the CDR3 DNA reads TGTGCCAGCAGCCTACCGGGACAGGGTCGAAAGGGCTACACCTTC. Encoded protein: CASSLPGQGRKGYTF. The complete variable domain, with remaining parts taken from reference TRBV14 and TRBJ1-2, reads EAGVTQFPSHSVIEKGQTVTLRCDPISGHDNLYWYRRVMGKEIKFLLHFVKESKQDESGMPNNRFLAERTGGTYSTLKVQPAELEDSGVYFCASSLPGQGRKGYTFGSGTRLTVV.

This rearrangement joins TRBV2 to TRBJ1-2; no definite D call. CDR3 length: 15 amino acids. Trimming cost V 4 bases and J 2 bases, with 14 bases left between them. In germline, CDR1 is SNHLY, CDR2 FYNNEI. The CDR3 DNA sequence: TGTGCCAGCAGTGGAGAGACATATTTAAACTATGGCTACACCTTC. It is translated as CASSGETYLNYGYTF. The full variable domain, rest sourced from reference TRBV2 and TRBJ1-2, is EPEVTQTPSHQVTQMGQEVILRCVPISNHLYFYWYRQILGQKVEFLVSFYNNEISEKSEIFDDQFSVERPDGSNFTLKIRSTKLEDSAMYFCASSGETYLNYGYTFGSGTRLTVV.